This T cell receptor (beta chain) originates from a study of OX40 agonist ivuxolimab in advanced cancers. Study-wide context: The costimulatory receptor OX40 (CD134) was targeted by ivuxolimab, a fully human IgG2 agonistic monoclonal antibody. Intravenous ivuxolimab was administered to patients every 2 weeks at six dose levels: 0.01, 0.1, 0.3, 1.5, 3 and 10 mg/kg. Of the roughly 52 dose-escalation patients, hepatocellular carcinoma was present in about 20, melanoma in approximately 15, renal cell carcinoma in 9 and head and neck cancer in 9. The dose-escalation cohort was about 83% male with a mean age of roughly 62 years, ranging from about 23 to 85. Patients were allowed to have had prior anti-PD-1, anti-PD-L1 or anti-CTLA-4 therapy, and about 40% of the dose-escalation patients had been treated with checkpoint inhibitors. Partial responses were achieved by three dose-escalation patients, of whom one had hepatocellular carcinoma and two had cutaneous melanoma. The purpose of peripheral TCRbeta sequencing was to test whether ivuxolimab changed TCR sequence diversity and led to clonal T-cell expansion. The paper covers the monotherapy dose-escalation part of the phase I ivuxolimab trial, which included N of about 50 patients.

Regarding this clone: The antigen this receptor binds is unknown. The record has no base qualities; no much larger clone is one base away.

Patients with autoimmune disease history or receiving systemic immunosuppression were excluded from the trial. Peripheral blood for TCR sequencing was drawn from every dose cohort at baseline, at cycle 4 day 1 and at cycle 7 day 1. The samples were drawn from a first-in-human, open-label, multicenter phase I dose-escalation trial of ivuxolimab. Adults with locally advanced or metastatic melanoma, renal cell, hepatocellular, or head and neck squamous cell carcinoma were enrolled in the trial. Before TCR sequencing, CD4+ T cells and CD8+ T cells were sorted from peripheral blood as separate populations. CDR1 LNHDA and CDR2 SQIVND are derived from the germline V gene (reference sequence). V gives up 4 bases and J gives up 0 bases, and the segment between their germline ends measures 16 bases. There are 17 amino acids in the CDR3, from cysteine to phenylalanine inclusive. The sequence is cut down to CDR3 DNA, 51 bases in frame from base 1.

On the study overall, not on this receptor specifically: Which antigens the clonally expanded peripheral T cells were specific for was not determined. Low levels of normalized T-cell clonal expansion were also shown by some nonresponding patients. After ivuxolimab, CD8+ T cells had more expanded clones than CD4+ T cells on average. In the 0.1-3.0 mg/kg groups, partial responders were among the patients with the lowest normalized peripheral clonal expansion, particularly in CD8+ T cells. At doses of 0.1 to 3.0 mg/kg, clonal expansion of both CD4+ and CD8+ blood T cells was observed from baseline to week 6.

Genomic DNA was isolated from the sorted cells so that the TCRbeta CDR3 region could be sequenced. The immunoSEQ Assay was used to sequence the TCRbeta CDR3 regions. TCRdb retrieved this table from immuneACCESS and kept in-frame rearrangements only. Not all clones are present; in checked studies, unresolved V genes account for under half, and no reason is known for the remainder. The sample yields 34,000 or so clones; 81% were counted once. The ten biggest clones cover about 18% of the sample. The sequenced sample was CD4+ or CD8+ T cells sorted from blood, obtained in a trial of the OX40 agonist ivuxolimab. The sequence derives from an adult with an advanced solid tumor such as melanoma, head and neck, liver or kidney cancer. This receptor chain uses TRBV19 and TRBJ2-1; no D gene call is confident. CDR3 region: CASSTEMSRSSYNEQFF. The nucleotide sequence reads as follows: TGTGCCAGTAGTACTGAAATGTCCAGAAGCTCCTACAATGAGCAGTTCTTC.